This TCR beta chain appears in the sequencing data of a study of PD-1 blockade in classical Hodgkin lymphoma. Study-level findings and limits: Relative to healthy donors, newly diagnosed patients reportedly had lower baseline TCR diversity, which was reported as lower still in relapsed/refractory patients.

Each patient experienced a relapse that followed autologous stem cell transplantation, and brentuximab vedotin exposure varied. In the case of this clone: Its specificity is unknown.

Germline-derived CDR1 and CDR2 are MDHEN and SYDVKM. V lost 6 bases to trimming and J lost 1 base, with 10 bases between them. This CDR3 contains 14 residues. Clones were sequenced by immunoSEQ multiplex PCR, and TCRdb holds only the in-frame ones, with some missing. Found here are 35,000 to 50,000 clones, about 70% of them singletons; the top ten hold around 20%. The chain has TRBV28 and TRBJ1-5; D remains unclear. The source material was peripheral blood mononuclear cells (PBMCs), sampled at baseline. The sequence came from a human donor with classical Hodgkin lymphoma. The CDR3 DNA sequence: TGTGCCAGCAGACGTACACCAAGCAATCAGCCCCAGCATTTT. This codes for CASRRTPSNQPQHF. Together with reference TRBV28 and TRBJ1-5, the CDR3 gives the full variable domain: DVKVTQSSRYLVKRTGEKVFLECVQDMDHENMFWYRQDPGLGLRLIYFSYDVKMKEKGDIPEGYSVSREKKERFSLILESASTNQTSMYLCASRRTPSNQPQHFGDGTRLSIL.